This record looks at one T cell receptor beta chain sequence and its context. Profiled with immunoSEQ multiplex PCR; TCRdb holds only in-frame clones, not every one. The sample shows roughly 290,000 clones, approximately 90% of them seen only once. Cohorts were assigned according to the clinical history that participants reported. The V gene's germline CDR1 is LGHNA and CDR2 YSLEER. The CDR3 is 16 residues long. V shed 0 bases and J shed 1 base, with 10 bases lying between them. The sample originates from a study of blood T cell repertoires in COVID-19. Sequencing was done on a sample of PBMCs or T cells enriched from blood (not recorded which). The V gene is TRBV4-3, the J gene TRBJ2-1; D uncertain. The receptor was derived from a woman aged 35 to 49 who had recovered from COVID-19. As DNA, the CDR3 is TGCGCCAGCAGCCAAGATAAGCCCCTTTCCTACAATGAGCAGTTCTTC. Encoded protein: CASSQDKPLSYNEQFF.